Listed below are T cell receptor beta chains from one sample, sequenced in a study of shared clonotypes between healthy human individuals. Clones were read by immunoSEQ multiplex PCR, and TCRdb kept only the in-frame ones, dropping some. This table has around 1.1 million clones, approximately 75% appearing once. The sample comprised memory CD4+ T cells from PBMCs. These receptors all come from a man aged 18 to 30 in good health. Some clones in this sample may be carry-over from other donors' samples. Each CDR3 is given with its conserved first and last residue. The order of the fields is V gene, clone size, J gene, D gene, CDR3 DNA, CDR3 protein. The D gene is left open where the match is weak. Clone size is not always given. Where it is, it says once, few, many or a class for expanded clones.

TRBV6-5,-,TRBJ2-7,TRBD2,TGTGCCAGCAGCCCAACAGCGGGAGACTCCTACGAGCAGTACTTC,CASSPTAGDSYEQYF
TRBV18,-,TRBJ2-1,-,TGTGCCAGCTCAACGTCCATGTCGGGGGCGGATGAGCAGTTCTTC,CASSTSMSGADEQFF
TRBV28,-,TRBJ1-2,TRBD1,TGTGCCAGCAGTTCGACAGGGGACGGCTACACCTTC,CASSSTGDGYTF
TRBV2,-,TRBJ2-1,-,TGTGCCAGCAGTGTACAGGGATGGGTGAACAATGAGCAGTTCTTC,CASSVQGWVNNEQFF
TRBV9,once,TRBJ1-2,-,TGTGCCAGCAGCGTAACCTCATTCGCGAACTATGGCTACACCTTC,CASSVTSFANYGYTF
TRBV5-1,-,TRBJ1-1,TRBD1,TGCGCCAGCAGCTTGGGAGGGACAGGGAGCTCTGAAGCTTTCTTT,CASSLGGTGSSEAFF
TRBV9,-,TRBJ2-7,-,TGTGCCAGCAGCGTCGACCCGAGCTCCTACGAGCAGTACTTC,CASSVDPSSYEQYF
TRBV7-9,-,TRBJ2-1,-,TGTGCCAGCAGCTTAGGTCAATCTAATGAGCAGTTCTTC,CASSLGQSNEQFF
TRBV11-2,-,TRBJ2-7,TRBD2,TGTGCCAGCAGCCACAGCGGGAGGGCCTACGAGCAGTACTTC,CASSHSGRAYEQYF
TRBV9,few,TRBJ2-5,TRBD1,TGTGCCAGCAGCGTAGGGACAGGGGAGGAGACCCAGTACTTC,CASSVGTGEETQYF
TRBV5-4,-,TRBJ2-1,TRBD2,TGTGCCAGCAGCGCCTCACTAGCGCACAGCTCCTACAATGAGCAGTTCTTC,CASSASLAHSSYNEQFF
TRBV6-5,-,TRBJ1-1,TRBD1,TGTGCCAGCAGTTACGCCCGGACAGGGCGACGCACTGAAGCTTTCTTT,CASSYARTGRRTEAFF
TRBV15,-,TRBJ2-2,TRBD1,TGTGCCACCAGCAGACAGACAGGGGACGACACCGGGGAGCTGTTTTTT,CATSRQTGDDTGELFF
TRBV2,-,TRBJ1-3,-,TGTGCCAGCAGTGAAGGAGGGGCTAGCTCTGGAAACACCATATATTTT,CASSEGGASSGNTIYF
TRBV7-3,-,TRBJ2-1,TRBD1,TGTGCCAGCAGCCCAGACAGGGGAAGGCGGTTCTTC,CASSPDRGRRFF
TRBV9,-,TRBJ1-1,TRBD1,TGTGCCAGCAGCGCAAACAGGGGGGTCTACACTGAAGCTTTCTTT,CASSANRGVYTEAFF
TRBV13,-,TRBJ1-1,-,TGTGCCAGCAGCACTAGACGGGCGTGGGGGCTGAACACTGAAGCTTTCTTT,CASSTRRAWGLNTEAFF
TRBV6-6,-,TRBJ1-5,-,TGTGCCAGCAGTAGTGGGCCGACGGGGCCCCAGCATTTT,CASSSGPTGPQHF
TRBV5-1,few,TRBJ1-2,-,TGCGCCAGCAGCTCGATTCAGGGGTGGTATGGCTACACCTTC,CASSSIQGWYGYTF
TRBV2,-,TRBJ2-7,-,TGTGCCAGCAGTGTATTGGGCCTAACTAGGCAGGGGGGTTACGAGCAGTACTTC,CASSVLGLTRQGGYEQYF
TRBV28,-,TRBJ1-2,-,TGTGCCAGCAGTACTTGGGCAGGGGCCCTTGACACCTTC,CASSTWAGALDTF
TRBV5-1,once,TRBJ1-1,-,TGCGCCAGCATGGTCCCGCTAGGGGGGGGGCTCACTGAAGCTTTCTTT,CASMVPLGGGLTEAFF
TRBV6-5,-,TRBJ2-1,-,TGTGCCAGCAGCCGCCAAATACTAGATGGGGAGCAGTTCTTC,CASSRQILDGEQFF
TRBV28,-,TRBJ2-1,-,TGTGCCAGCAGTCCGCCCAGCGGCAACCTGAGAGAGAAGCAGTTCTTC,CASSPPSGNLREKQFF